These 15 T cell receptor beta chains came from one sample sequenced in a study of shared clonotypes between healthy human individuals. Profiling relied on immunoSEQ multiplex PCR, and the TCRdb table lists in-frame clones only, not all of them. The data hold 950,000 to 1,300,000 clones, with more than 60% observed a single time. Sequencing was carried out using memory CD4+ T cells sorted from blood. The subset is: CD45RA-negative fraction. The receptors derive from a man aged 18 to 30 in good health.

The V and J genes are TRBV6-1 and TRBJ1-1, with D uncertain. The CDR3 is 11 amino acids. The germline V gene has CDR1 MNHNS and CDR2 SASEGT. The V end lost 5 bases, the J end lost 3 bases, and 4 bases lay between the germline ends. The CDR3 here is CASSFYTEAFF. CDR3 DNA sequence: TGTGCCAGCAGTTTCTACACTGAAGCTTTCTTT.

The V gene is TRBV6-6, the J gene TRBJ2-3; maybe TRBD2 (6 bases). CDR3 length: 15 residues. Germline V gene data show CDR1 as MNHNY and CDR2 as SVGAGI (reference sequence). V was trimmed by 3 bases and J by 0 bases, leaving 10 bases between them. The CDR3 spells CASSYGAGSTDTQYF. In nucleotides, the CDR3 is TGTGCCAGCAGTTATGGGGCGGGGAGCACAGATACGCAGTATTTT.

The chain is built from TRBV5-6 and TRBJ2-6; D is undetermined. The CDR3 is 14 residues long. Germline V gene data show CDR1 as SGHDT and CDR2 as YYEEEE. V dropped 4 bases and J dropped 2 bases, with 7 bases sitting between them. The CDR3 reads CASSDAAGANVLTF. DNA of the CDR3: TGTGCCAGCAGCGACGCAGCTGGGGCCAACGTCCTGACTTTC.

The J gene is TRBJ2-2, the V gene TRBV5-1, with D unresolved. The germline CDR1 and CDR2 sequences are SGHRS and YFSETQ. The CDR3 spans 12 residues. V lost 0 bases and J lost 7, with 4 bases in between. The CDR3 nucleotides are TGCGCCAGCAGCTTGGTGGGCGGGGAGCTGTTTTTT. This sequence encodes CASSLVGGELFF.

This clone has just one count. CDR3 DNA sequence: TGTGCCAGCAGCTTCAAAAGCGCTAGCGGGAGCTACGAGCAGTACTTC. Its protein is CASSFKSASGSYEQYF. The chain has TRBV7-2 and TRBJ2-7, with 10 bases aligning to TRBD2. The CDR3 loop spans 16 amino acids. V lost 3 bases and J lost 3; bases outside the gene matches: 8. Germline CDR1 SGHTA, CDR2 FQGNSA.

This chain joins TRBV5-6 and TRBJ2-2, with 9 bases matching TRBD1. Germline-derived CDR1 and CDR2 are SGHDT and YYEEEE. The CDR3 extends over 16 amino acids. Losses at the gene ends were 0 bases for V and 5 bases for J; bases not matched to a gene: 5. CDR3 sequence reads: CASSLGDRVQTGELFF. In DNA, the CDR3 is TGTGCCAGCAGCTTGGGGGACAGGGTCCAAACCGGGGAGCTGTTTTTT.

This clone showed up just a few times. The gene calls are TRBV7-9 and TRBJ2-2; D call uncertain. Germline CDR1 reads SEHNR; CDR2 reads FQNEAQ (reference sequence). The CDR3 sequence is 14 residues long. The V and J ends lost 1 base and 4 bases respectively, with 7 bases between them. CDR3 sequence (DNA): TGTGCCAGCAGCTTAGTACAAATCACCGGGGAGCTGTTTTTT. This codes for CASSLVQITGELFF.

The V gene is TRBV5-1, the J gene TRBJ2-5, with 10 positions matching TRBD1. This CDR3 contains 20 residues. Unmatched junction bases numbered 16, after V lost 2 bases and J lost 0 bases. CDR1 SGHRS and CDR2 YFSETQ come from the germline V gene. CDR3 loop: CASSLRSGTGAGTYQETQYF. CDR3 sequence (DNA): TGCGCCAGCAGCTTACGCTCTGGGACAGGGGCTGGGACTTACCAAGAGACCCAGTACTTC. The variable domain in full, with the rest retrieved from reference TRBV5-1 and TRBJ2-5, is KAGVTQTPRYLIKTRGQQVTLSCSPISGHRSVSWYQQTPGQGLQFLFEYFSETQRNKGNFPGRFSGRQFSNSRSEMNVSTLELGDSALYLCASSLRSGTGAGTYQETQYFGPGTRLLVL.

This clone occurred a few times. The chain employs TRBV7-9 and TRBJ1-6; 7 bases map to TRBD1. The germline gives CDR1 SEHNR, CDR2 FQNEAQ (reference sequence). V lost 7 bases, J lost 8 bases, and 8 bases stayed unmatched. This CDR3 contains 14 residues. The CDR3 loop is CASTPGQLDSPLHF. CDR3 DNA sequence: TGTGCCAGCACACCGGGACAGTTGGATTCACCCCTCCACTTT.

In nucleotides, the CDR3 is TGTGCCAGCAGTGAGAACACAGGCCACACAGATACGCAGTATTTT. Encoded protein: CASSENTGHTDTQYF. The genes are TRBV6-1 and TRBJ2-3, with D possibly TRBD1 on 5 matching bases. V was shortened by 3 bases and J by 2 bases, with 12 bases between the two germline ends. Germline V CDR1 and CDR2: MNHNS, SASEGT. The CDR3 totals 15 residues.

The gene calls are TRBV28 and TRBJ1-2; no clear D. The germline V gene encodes CDR1 MDHEN and CDR2 SYDVKM. This CDR3 is 14 amino acids long. Trimming cost V 2 bases and J 7 bases, with 14 bases left between them. CDR3 loop: CASSLPQTGSGYTF. The CDR3 coding sequence is TGTGCCAGCAGTTTACCCCAGACCGGGTCTGGCTACACCTTC.

The gene calls are TRBV19 and TRBJ1-5; 10 bases align to TRBD1. Trimming at V came to 4 bases and at J to 5 bases, leaving 5 bases not matched to a gene. Germline CDR1 reads LNHDA; CDR2 reads SQIVND (reference sequence). This CDR3 contains 15 residues. CDR3 in amino acids: CASSRGQGIDQPQHF. The CDR3 bases are TGTGCCAGTAGTAGGGGACAGGGGATCGATCAGCCCCAGCATTTT. The full variable domain, rest sourced from reference TRBV19 and TRBJ1-5, is DGGITQSPKYLFRKEGQNVTLSCEQNLNHDAMYWYRQDPGQGLRLIYYSQIVNDFQKGDIAEGYSVSREKKESFPLTVTSAQKNPTAFYLCASSRGQGIDQPQHFGDGTRLSIL.

V usage is TRBV28 and J usage is TRBJ1-2, with 7 bases matching TRBD1. J gave up 8 bases and V 7 bases, and 4 bases lay outside the gene matches. The CDR3 is made up of 11 amino acids. Germline V gives CDR1 MDHEN, CDR2 SYDVKM. CDR3 in amino acids: CASTRDRGYTF. DNA for the CDR3: TGTGCCAGCACTAGGGACAGAGGCTACACCTTC.

The rearrangement uses TRBV28 and TRBJ1-5; unclear D gene. The germline V gene has CDR1 MDHEN and CDR2 SYDVKM. V was trimmed by 5 bases and J by 5 bases, leaving 4 bases between them. The CDR3 extends over 11 amino acids. The CDR3 nucleotides are TGTGCCAGCAGTCCCGATCAGCCCCAGCATTTT. Its translation is CASSPDQPQHF.

This rearrangement joins TRBV6-1 to TRBJ1-1, with D possibly matching TRBD1 (5 bases). V dropped 3 bases and J dropped 6 bases, with 14 bases sitting between them. CDR1 and CDR2 from the germline V gene are MNHNS and SASEGT. This CDR3 region has 14 residues. The CDR3 DNA sequence: TGTGCCAGCAGTGACCGGGGAGGGGTGTCTGAAGCTTTCTTT. Translation gives CASSDRGGVSEAFF.